This T cell receptor beta chain was sequenced for a study of CD8 T cells in ankylosing spondylitis. General study results and limits: Certain motif variants had earlier been reported in reactive arthritis synovial fluid and blood. A TCR beta motif of roughly 8 highly homologous variants seemed to mark ankylosing spondylitis blood.

In this sample, this clonotype turned up many times. Its antigen is not known. TCRdb re-called the 5' RACE reads through MiXCR, storing one row per CDR3 protein. The table includes around 130,000 distinct CDR3 sequences, 17% detected once. The CDR3 is 17 amino acids. CDR1 and CDR2 from the germline V gene are LNHNV and YYDKDF (reference sequence). V shed 0 bases and J 3 bases; nucleotides not matched to a gene: 6. The chain combines TRBV15 with TRBJ2-3, with TRBD2 identical over 10 bases. The clonotype comes from a male donor with ankylosing spondylitis. Specimen: blood, either unsorted or a sorted T cell fraction (not recorded which). CDR3 amino acids: CATSRDRASGRTDTQYF. The CDR3 nucleotides read TGTGCCACCAGCAGAGATCGGGCTAGCGGGAGAACAGATACGCAGTATTTT.